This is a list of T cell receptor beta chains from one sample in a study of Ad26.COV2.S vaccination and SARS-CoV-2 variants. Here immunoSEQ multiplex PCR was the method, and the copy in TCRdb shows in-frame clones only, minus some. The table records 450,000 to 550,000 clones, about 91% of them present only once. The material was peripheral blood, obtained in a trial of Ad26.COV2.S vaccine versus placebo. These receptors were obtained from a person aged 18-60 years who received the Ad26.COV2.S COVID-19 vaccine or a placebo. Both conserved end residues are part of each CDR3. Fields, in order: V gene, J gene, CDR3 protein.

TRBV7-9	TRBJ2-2	CASSLVRRSVTGELFF
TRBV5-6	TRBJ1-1	CASSRGTGIMNTEAFF
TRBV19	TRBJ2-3	CASSNLPRTFPDTQYF
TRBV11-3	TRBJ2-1	CASSPRDTRGEQFF
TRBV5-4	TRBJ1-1	CASSTKTANTEAFF
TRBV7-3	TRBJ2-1	CASSLRSRDRGNNEQFF
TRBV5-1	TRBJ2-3	CASSNRAGTDTQYF
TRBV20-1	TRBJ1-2	CSAATNGYTF
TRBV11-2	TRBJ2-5	CASSFGQQETQYF
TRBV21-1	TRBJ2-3	CASSTRLAGGTDTQYF
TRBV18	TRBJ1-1	CASSIQGQGAGEAFF
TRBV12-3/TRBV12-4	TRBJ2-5	CASSFGGQETQYF
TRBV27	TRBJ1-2	CASSFVGGPEDYGYTF
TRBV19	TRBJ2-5	CASSTYPGHWGETQYF
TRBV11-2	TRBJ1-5	CASGVRGGAQHF
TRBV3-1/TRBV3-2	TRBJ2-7	CASSQEGTAPYEQYF
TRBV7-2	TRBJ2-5	CASSSYRGFQETQYF
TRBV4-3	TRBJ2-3	CASSTTGTRGYTDTQYF
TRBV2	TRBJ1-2	CASRGAVRPLYGYTF
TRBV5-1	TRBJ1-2	CASAKQGSYGYTF
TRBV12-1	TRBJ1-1	CASSYEGQGTRNTEAFF
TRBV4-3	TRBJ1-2	CASSQELQGLFNGYTF
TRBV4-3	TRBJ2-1	CASSQFGGSSYNEQFF
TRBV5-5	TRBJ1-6	CASSLAVSPSVDSPLHF
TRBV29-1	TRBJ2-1	CSVGPGREFF
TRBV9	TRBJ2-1	CASSPQTSGIYNEQFF
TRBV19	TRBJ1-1	CASSTGGQFHTEAFF
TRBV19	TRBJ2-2	CASSTGYTGELFF
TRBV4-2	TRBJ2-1	CASSLGTSESHNEQFF
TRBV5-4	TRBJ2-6	CASSHPGGGATGANVLTF
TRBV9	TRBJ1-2	CASSQGGAVGYGYTF
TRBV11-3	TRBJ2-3	CASSSHRGTDTQYF
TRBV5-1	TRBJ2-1	CASSLIRSSYNEQFF
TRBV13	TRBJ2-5	CASSRGAGRETQYF
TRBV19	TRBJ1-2	CASMDRGFGGYTF
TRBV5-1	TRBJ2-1	CASAGGTSGSDEQFF
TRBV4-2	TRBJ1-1	CASSQVPRLNTEAFF
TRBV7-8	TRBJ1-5	CASSFGTANQPQHF
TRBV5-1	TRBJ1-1	CASSLGFVTEAFF
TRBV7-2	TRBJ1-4	CASSLDRGLEKLFF
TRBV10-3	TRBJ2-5	CAISDNRGETQYF